Each of the 18 T cell receptor beta chains below was sequenced from the same sample in a study of blood T cell repertoires in COVID-19. Repertoires were generated with immunoSEQ multiplex PCR, while TCRdb's copy carries only in-frame clones and drops some. The sample lists about 160,000 clones, roughly 88% occurring once. The specimen was peripheral blood. The receptors derive from a man aged 18 to 30 with acute or convalescent COVID-19.

J is TRBJ1-1 and V is TRBV18; the D is unclear. Germline V gene lookup returns CDR1 KGHSH and CDR2 LQKENI. This CDR3 comprises 14 residues. Trimming removed 8 bases at V and 5 bases at J, with 18 bases between. CDR3 sequence: CASTEEGWGTEAFF. The CDR3 DNA reads as TGTGCCAGCACAGAAGAGGGTTGGGGTACTGAAGCTTTCTTT.

The V and J genes are TRBV4-2 and TRBJ2-3; 9 bases match TRBD1. Germline CDR1 and CDR2: LGHNA and YNFKEQ. The CDR3 runs to 16 residues. V was clipped by 1 base and J by 1 base; unmatched bases: 3. This CDR3 reads CASSQGTGVRTDTQYF. The CDR3 bases are TGTGCCAGCAGCCAAGGGACAGGGGTTCGCACAGATACGCAGTATTTT.

In its sample, this clone was seen once. This rearrangement joins TRBV5-8 to TRBJ2-1; 8 bases match TRBD2. Trimming at V came to 6 bases and at J to 0 bases, leaving 11 bases not matched to a gene. Germline V lookup: CDR1 SGHTS, CDR2 YDEGEE. The CDR3 is 17 residues long. This CDR3 is CASNGIAGFLSYNEQFF. The CDR3 coding sequence is TGTGCCAGCAACGGAATAGCGGGATTTCTCTCCTACAATGAGCAGTTCTTC.

This clone appeared once. In nucleotides, the CDR3 is TGTGCCACCAGTGATTCGCCTCTAAGCGGGAGTCGCACAGATACGCAGTATTTT. Residues: CATSDSPLSGSRTDTQYF. The chain uses TRBV24-1 and TRBJ2-3; 8 positions match TRBD2. The CDR3 is 18 residues long. V was pared by 2 bases and J by 1 base, with 10 bases of the junction left unmatched. Looked up from germline, CDR1 is KGHDR and CDR2 is SFDVKD.

This clone was observed once. This chain links TRBV6-5 with TRBJ1-1; D not resolved. CDR1 and CDR2 (germline): MNHEY, SVGAGI. The V end was cut by 7 bases, the J end by 3 bases, with 15 bases between. This CDR3 has 14 amino acids. CDR3 DNA: TGTGCCAGCAAGTTCACGCCTACGGACACTGAAGCTTTCTTT. This translates into CASKFTPTDTEAFF.

V is TRBV11-2 and J is TRBJ1-1; D is unresolved. Trimming removed 2 bases at V and 1 base at J, with 8 bases between. CDR1 is SGHAT and CDR2 is FQNNGV in the germline V gene. The CDR3 runs 14 residues. The CDR3 loop is CASSLNIGNTEAFF. The CDR3 nucleotides are TGTGCCAGCAGCTTAAACATTGGGAACACTGAAGCTTTCTTT.

CDR3 in amino acids: CASSRFSGLNTEAFF. CDR3 DNA: TGTGCCAGCAGCCGTTTCTCAGGTCTGAACACTGAAGCTTTCTTT. The rearrangement joins TRBV5-8 to TRBJ1-1; D gene uncertain. Trimming pared 4 bases from V and 0 bases from J, leaving 13 bases between. Germline V gene lookup returns CDR1 SGHTS and CDR2 YDEGEE. The CDR3 is made up of 15 amino acids.

This sequence joins TRBV11-3 and TRBJ2-1, with a weak D call TRBD1 (6 bases). V gave up 1 base and J gave up 9 bases, with 13 bases separating them. CDR1 is SGHNT and CDR2 is YENEEA in the germline V gene. CDR3 size: 14 residues. In DNA form, the CDR3 reads TGTGCCAGCAGCTTAGGTAGGGGGACGGCTGAGCAGTTCTTC. Translating it yields CASSLGRGTAEQFF.

The CDR3 protein is CASGLVLGRSSGNTIYF. The CDR3 bases are TGTGCTAGTGGTTTAGTTCTGGGGCGAAGCTCTGGAAACACCATATATTTT. This rearrangement joins TRBV12-5 to TRBJ1-3, with D possibly TRBD1 on 5 matching bases. This CDR3 has 17 amino acids. V lost 3 bases and J 0 bases, leaving 15 bases between the germline ends. Germline CDR1 and CDR2: LGHNT and FRNRAP.

The J gene is TRBJ1-5, the V gene TRBV19; 7 bases line up with TRBD1. V shed 1 base and J 0 bases; nucleotides not matched to a gene: 0. Germline V gene data show CDR1 as LNHDA and CDR2 as SQIVND (reference sequence). This CDR3 region has 15 residues. The CDR3 here is CASSIGQGSNQPQHF. The CDR3 region has the DNA TGTGCCAGTAGTATAGGACAGGGTAGCAATCAGCCCCAGCATTTT.

The CDR3 sequence: CASSLQGDSSYEQYF. The DNA of the CDR3 is TGTGCCAGCAGTCTACAGGGAGATAGCTCCTACGAGCAGTACTTC. This chain connects TRBV27 to TRBJ2-7; weak D call: TRBD1 (6 bases). The V end was cut by 5 bases, the J end by 0 bases, with 14 bases between. Germline V gene lookup returns CDR1 MNHEY and CDR2 SMNVEV (reference sequence). CDR3 length: 15 amino acids.

This chain joins TRBV5-1 and TRBJ1-2; D uncertain. Trimming cost V 0 bases and J 2 bases, with 11 bases left between them. CDR1 SGHRS and CDR2 YFSETQ come from the germline V gene. CDR3 size: 15 residues. The CDR3 nucleotides read TGCGCCAGCAGCTTGGCCGCAGACTCAAACTATGGCTACACCTTC. Translation gives CASSLAADSNYGYTF.

V is TRBV29-1 and J is TRBJ1-4, with TRBD1 identical over 10 bases. CDR1 and CDR2 (germline): SQVTM, ANQGSEA. The trim removed 7 bases at V and 7 bases at J, leaving 9 bases unmatched. CDR3 length: 14 amino acids. The CDR3 coding sequence is TGCAGCGCTGCCGGGACAGGGGCGAGTGAAAAACTGTTTTTT. It codes for CSAAGTGASEKLFF.

The chain employs TRBV18 and TRBJ1-3, with 9 bases matching TRBD1. The CDR3 has 13 amino acids. Trimming took 3 bases from V and 7 from J; bases not matched to a gene: 1. Germline assignment: CDR1 KGHSH and CDR2 LQKENI. The CDR3 DNA sequence: TGTGCCAGCTCACCCGACAGGGGGAACACCATATATTTT. Translated: CASSPDRGNTIYF.

The V call is TRBV9, the J call TRBJ1-2, with 8 bases that match TRBD1. This CDR3 is 15 amino acids long. The V gene end was trimmed by 1 base and the J gene end by 4 bases; junction bases not matched to a gene: 6. Germline V gene data show CDR1 as SGDLS and CDR2 as YYNGEE. CDR3: CASSVPGQGGYGYTF. CDR3 coding DNA: TGTGCCAGCAGCGTACCCGGACAGGGTGGCTATGGCTACACCTTC.

This clone was picked up one time. The V call is TRBV6-1, the J call TRBJ2-7; 8 nucleotides align to TRBD2. The CDR3 sequence is 16 residues long. V lost 2 bases, J lost 5 bases, and 11 bases stayed unmatched. Germline CDR1 and CDR2: MNHNS and SASEGT. The CDR3 DNA reads TGTGCCAGCAGTGAACCGAACGAGCGGGGGTTCCACGAGCAGTACTTC. It codes for CASSEPNERGFHEQYF.

The J gene is TRBJ1-1, the V gene TRBV7-2, with no clear D. Looked up from germline, CDR1 is SGHTA and CDR2 is FQGNSA. Trimming pared 1 base from V and 2 bases from J, leaving 2 bases between. This CDR3 has 12 residues. The CDR3 region is CASSLVNTEAFF. As DNA, the CDR3 is TGTGCCAGCAGCTTAGTAAACACTGAAGCTTTCTTT.

This chain links TRBV6-6 with TRBJ2-3; D is possibly TRBD1 (6 bases). CDR1 is MNHNY, CDR2 SVGAGI, per germline (reference sequence). The CDR3 is 16 amino acids. With 5 bases removed from V and 1 base from J, the gap between germline ends came to 16 bases. DNA of the CDR3: TGTGCCAGCAGTAATGGACAGCGAAGGGGCACAGATACGCAGTATTTT. This gives the protein CASSNGQRRGTDTQYF.